This TCR beta chain was retrieved from a study of monozygotic twins with inflammatory bowel disease. In regard to this clonotype: Antigen: not known.

Germline CDR1 and CDR2: SGDLS and YYNGEE. The CDR3 is made up of 20 amino acids. Without any T cell sorting, total RNA was isolated from whole blood. Amplification of TCRalpha and TCRbeta cDNA involved two nested PCRs that ran for roughly 16 and 10 cycles. TCRdb processed the 5' RACE reads again and assigns one entry to each CDR3 protein, with no DNA. Across roughly 330,000 distinct CDR3 sequences, the top ten clones capture 2% to 2.5% of the sample. Findings and caveats of the study: It was observed that concordant and discordant twins did not differ in repertoire similarity, possibly given limited power. Neither one strong signal nor one clonotype associated with IBD was supported.

Source material: blood. This clonotype was obtained from a human donor with ulcerative colitis or Crohn's disease, or a healthy co-twin of an affected twin (not recorded which). This chain connects TRBV9 to TRBJ2-1; as DNA is missing, the TRBD2 call by TCRdb cannot be tested. The CDR3 here is CASSFPRGEAGLAGVHEQFF.